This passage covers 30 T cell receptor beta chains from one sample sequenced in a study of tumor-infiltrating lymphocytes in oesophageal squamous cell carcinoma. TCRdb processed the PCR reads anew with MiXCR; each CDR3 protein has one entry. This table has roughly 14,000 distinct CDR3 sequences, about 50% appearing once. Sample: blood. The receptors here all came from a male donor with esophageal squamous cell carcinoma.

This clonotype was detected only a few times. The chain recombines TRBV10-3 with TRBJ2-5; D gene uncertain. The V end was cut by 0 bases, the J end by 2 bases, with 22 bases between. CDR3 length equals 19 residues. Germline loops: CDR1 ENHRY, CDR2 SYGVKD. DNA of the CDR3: TGTGCCATCAGTGAGTCGGCCCCGATAGGGTTGGGGATACAAGAGACCCAGTACTTC. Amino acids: CAISESAPIGLGIQETQYF.

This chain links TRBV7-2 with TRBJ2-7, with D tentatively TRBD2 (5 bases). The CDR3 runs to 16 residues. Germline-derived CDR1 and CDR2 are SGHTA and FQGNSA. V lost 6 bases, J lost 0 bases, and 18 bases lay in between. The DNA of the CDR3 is TGTGCCAGCAGTATTATAAGGACGGGAAGCTCCTACGAGCAGTACTTC. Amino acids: CASSIIRTGSSYEQYF.

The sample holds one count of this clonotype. The CDR3 region has the DNA TGTGCCAGCAGCGCCCCGGACAGGGGGATAGATACGCAGTATTTT. Its translation: CASSAPDRGIDTQYF. The J gene is TRBJ2-3, the V gene TRBV7-4; 10 bases agree with TRBD1. This CDR3 has 15 amino acids. The V segment lost 5 bases and the J segment 5 bases; nucleotides outside the gene matches: 7. Germline V gene sequence: CDR1 SGHVT, CDR2 SQSDAQ.

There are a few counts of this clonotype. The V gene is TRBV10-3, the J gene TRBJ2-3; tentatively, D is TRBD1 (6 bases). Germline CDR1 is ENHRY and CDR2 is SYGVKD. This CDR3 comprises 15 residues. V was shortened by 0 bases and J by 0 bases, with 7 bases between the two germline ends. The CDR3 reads CAISESGASTDTQYF. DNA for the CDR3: TGTGCCATCAGTGAGTCGGGGGCTAGCACAGATACGCAGTATTTT.

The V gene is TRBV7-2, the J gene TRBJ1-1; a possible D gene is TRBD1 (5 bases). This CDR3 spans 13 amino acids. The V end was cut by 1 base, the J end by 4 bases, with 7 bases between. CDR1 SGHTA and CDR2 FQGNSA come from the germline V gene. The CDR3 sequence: CASSLGQGTEAFF. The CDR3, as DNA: TGTGCCAGCAGCTTAGGTCAGGGCACTGAAGCTTTCTTT.

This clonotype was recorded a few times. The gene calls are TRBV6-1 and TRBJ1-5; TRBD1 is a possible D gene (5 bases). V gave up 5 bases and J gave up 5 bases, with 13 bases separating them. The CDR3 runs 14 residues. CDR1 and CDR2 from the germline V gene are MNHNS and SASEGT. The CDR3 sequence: CASSYAGHDQPQHF. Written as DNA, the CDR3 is TGTGCCAGCAGTTATGCAGGACATGATCAGCCCCAGCATTTT.

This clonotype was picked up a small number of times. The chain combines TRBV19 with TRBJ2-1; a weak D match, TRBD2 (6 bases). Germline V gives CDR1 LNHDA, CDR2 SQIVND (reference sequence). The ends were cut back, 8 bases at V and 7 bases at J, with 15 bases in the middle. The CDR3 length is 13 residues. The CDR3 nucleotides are TGTGCCAGTGGGGGGAGGCAGGGTAATGAGCAGTTCTTC. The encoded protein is CASGGRQGNEQFF.

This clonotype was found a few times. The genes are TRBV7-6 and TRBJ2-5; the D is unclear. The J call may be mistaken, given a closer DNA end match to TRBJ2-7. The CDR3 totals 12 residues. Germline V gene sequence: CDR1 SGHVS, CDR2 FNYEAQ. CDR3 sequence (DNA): TGTGCCAGCAGCTTAGCGCCCTACGAGCAGTACTTC. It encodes CASSLAPYEQYF.

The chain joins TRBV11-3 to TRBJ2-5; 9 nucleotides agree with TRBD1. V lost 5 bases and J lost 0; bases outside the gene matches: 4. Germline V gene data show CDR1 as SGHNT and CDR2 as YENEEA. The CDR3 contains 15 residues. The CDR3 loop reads CASSVRQGDQETQYF. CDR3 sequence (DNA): TGTGCCAGCAGCGTTCGACAGGGGGACCAAGAGACCCAGTACTTC. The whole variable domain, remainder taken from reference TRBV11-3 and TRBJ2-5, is EAGVVQSPRYKIIEKKQPVAFWCNPISGHNTLYWYLQNLGQGPELLIRYENEEAVDDSQLPKDRFSAERLKGVDSTLKIQPAELGDSAVYLCASSVRQGDQETQYFGPGTRLLVL.

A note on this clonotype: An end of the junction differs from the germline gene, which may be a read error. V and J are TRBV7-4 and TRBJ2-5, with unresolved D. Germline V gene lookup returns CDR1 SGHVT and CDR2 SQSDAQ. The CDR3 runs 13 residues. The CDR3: CASSFGMNSPLHF. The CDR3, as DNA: TGTGCCAGCAGCTTTGGGATGAATTCACCCCTCCACTTC.

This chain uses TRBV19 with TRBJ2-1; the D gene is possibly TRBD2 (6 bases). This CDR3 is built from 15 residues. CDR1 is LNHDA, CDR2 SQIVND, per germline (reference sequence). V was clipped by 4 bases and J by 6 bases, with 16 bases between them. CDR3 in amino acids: CASSNPGLQSNEQFF. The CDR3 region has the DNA TGTGCCAGTAGTAACCCGGGACTCCAATCCAATGAGCAGTTCTTC.

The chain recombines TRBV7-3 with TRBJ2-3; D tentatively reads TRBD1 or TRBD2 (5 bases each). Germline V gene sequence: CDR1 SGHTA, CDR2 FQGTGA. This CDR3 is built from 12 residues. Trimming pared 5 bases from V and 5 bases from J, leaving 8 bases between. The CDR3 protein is CASSRDGDTQYF. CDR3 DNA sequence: TGTGCCAGCAGCCGGGACGGAGATACGCAGTATTTT.

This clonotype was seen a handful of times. The CDR3 loop is CASSLAASGNTGELFF. For the CDR3, the DNA is TGTGCCAGCAGCTTAGCGGCTAGCGGGAACACCGGGGAGCTGTTTTTT. The rearrangement joins TRBV7-6 to TRBJ2-2, with 7 bases aligning to TRBD2. Germline lookup yields CDR1 SGHVS and CDR2 FNYEAQ. J gave up 1 base and V 0 bases, and 2 bases lay outside the gene matches. The CDR3 is 16 residues long. Full variable domain (rest looked up from reference TRBV7-6 and TRBJ2-2): GAGVSQSPRYKVTKRGQDVALRCDPISGHVSLYWYRQALGQGPEFLTYFNYEAQQDKSGLPNDRFSAERPEGSISTLTIQRTEQRDSAMYRCASSLAASGNTGELFFGEGSRLTVL.

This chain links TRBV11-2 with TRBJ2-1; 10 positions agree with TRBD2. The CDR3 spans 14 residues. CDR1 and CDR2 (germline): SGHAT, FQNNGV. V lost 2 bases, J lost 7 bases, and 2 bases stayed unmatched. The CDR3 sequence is CASSLRAGGNEQFF. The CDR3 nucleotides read TGTGCCAGCAGCTTAAGAGCGGGAGGGAATGAGCAGTTCTTC.

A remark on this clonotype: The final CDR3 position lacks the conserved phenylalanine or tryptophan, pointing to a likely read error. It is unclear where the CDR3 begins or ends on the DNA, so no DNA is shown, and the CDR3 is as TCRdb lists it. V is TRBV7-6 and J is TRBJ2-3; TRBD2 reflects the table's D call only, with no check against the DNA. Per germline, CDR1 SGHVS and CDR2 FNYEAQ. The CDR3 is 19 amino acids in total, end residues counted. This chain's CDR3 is CASSPEEARDIYNEQFFGP.

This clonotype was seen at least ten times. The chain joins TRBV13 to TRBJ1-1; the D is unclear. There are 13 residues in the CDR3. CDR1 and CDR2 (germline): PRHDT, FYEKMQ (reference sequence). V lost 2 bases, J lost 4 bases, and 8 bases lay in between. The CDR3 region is CASSLRPGTEAFF. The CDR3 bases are TGTGCCAGCAGCTTACGGCCGGGCACTGAAGCTTTCTTT.

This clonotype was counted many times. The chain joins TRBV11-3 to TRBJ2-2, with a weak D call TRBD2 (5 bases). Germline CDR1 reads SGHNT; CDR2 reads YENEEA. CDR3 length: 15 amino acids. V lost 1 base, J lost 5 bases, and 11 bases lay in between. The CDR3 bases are TGTGCCAGCAGCTTAGCCCGGACTTCTACCGGGGAGCTGTTTTTT. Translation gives CASSLARTSTGELFF.

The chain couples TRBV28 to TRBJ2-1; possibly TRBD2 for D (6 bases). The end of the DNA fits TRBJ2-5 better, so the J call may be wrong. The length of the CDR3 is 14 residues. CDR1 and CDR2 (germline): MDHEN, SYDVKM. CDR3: CASSFFHRAGTQYF. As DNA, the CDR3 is TGTGCCAGCAGTTTCTTCCATCGAGCGGGGACCCAGTACTTC.

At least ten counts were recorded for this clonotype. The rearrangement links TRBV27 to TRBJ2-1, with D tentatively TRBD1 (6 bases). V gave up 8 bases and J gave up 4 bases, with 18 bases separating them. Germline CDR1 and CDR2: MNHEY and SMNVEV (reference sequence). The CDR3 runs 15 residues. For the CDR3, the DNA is TGTGCCAGCCGACTTTTCGGACAGACGTACAATGAGCAGTTCTTC. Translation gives CASRLFGQTYNEQFF.

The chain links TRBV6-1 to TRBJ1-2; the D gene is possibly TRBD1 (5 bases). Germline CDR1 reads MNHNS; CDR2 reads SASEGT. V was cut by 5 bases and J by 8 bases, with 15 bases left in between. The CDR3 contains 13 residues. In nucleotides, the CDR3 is TGTGCCAGCAGTCAAGACAGAGTGGCCGGCTACACCTTC. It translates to CASSQDRVAGYTF.

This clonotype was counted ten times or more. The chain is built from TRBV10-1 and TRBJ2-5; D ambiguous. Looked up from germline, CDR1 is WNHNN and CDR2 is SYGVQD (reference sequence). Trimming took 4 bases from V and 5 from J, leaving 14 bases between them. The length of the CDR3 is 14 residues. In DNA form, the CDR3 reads TGCGCCAGCAGTGTCTCGGTGGCGCGGGAGACCCAGTACTTC. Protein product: CASSVSVARETQYF.

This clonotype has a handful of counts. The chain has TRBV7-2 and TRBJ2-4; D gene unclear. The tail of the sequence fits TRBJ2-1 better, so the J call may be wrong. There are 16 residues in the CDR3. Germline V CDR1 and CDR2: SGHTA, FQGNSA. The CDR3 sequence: CASSLENTVRYNEQFF. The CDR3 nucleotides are TGTGCCAGCAGCTTAGAGAACACAGTAAGGTACAATGAGCAGTTCTTC.

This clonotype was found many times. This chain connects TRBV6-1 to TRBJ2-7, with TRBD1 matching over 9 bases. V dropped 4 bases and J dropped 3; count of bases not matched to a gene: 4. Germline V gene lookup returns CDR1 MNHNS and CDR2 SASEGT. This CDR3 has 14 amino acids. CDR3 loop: CASSGGDRDYEQYF. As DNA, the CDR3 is TGTGCCAGCAGTGGAGGGGACAGGGACTACGAGCAGTACTTC.

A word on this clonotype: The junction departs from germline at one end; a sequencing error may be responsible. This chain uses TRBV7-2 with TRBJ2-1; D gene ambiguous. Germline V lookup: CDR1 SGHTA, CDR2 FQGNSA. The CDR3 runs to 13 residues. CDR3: CASSLGFDSPLHF. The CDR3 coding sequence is TGTGCCAGCAGCTTAGGGTTCGATTCACCCCTCCACTTC.

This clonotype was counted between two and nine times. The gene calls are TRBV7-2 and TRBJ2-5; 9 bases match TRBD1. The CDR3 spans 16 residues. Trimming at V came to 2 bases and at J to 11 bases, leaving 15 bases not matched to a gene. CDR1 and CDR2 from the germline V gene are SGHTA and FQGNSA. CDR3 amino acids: CASSLRGTGINNEQYF. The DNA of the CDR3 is TGTGCCAGCAGCTTAAGGGGGACAGGGATCAACAATGAGCAGTACTTC.

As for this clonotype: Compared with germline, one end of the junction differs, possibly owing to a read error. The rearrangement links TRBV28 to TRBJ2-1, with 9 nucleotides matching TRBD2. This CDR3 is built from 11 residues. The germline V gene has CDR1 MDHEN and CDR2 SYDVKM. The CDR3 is CASGRGRAFSF. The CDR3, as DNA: TGTGCCAGCGGCCGCGGGAGGGCCTTTTCCTTC.

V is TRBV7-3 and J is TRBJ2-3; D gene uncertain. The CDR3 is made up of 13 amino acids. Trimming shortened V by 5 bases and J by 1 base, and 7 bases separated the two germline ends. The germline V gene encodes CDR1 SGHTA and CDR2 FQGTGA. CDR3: CASSAGGTDTQYF. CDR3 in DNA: TGTGCCAGCAGCGCAGGCGGCACAGATACGCAGTATTTT.

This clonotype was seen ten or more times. The CDR3 coding sequence is TGTGCCATCGGACTAGCGGGTAATGAGCAGTTCTTC. This codes for CAIGLAGNEQFF. The chain is built from TRBV10-3 and TRBJ2-1; 11 positions match TRBD2. The CDR3 is made up of 12 amino acids. V gave up 8 bases and J gave up 7 bases; unmatched junction bases: 1. CDR1 is ENHRY and CDR2 is SYGVKD in the germline V gene.

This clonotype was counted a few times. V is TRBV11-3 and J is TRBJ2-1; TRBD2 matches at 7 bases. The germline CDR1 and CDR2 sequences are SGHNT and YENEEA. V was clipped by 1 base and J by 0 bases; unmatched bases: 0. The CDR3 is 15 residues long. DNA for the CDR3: TGTGCCAGCAGCTTAGCGGGGGGCTCCTACAATGAGCAGTTCTTC. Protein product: CASSLAGGSYNEQFF.

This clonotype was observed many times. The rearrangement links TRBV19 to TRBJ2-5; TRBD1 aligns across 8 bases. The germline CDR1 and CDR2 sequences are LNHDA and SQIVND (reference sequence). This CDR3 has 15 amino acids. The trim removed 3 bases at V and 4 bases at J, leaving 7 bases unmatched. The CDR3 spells CASSIGAGGAETQYF. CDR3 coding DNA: TGTGCCAGTAGTATTGGTGCAGGGGGCGCAGAGACCCAGTACTTC.